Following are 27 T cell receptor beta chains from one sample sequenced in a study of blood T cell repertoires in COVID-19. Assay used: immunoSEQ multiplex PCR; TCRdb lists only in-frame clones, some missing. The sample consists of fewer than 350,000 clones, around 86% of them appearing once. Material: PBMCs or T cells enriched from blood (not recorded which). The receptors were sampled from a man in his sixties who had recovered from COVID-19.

CDR3 nucleotide sequence: TGTGCCAGCCGGTCCAATCCGGGACAGACTTTAAGCAGGGGGAACACTGAAGCTTTCTTT. Its translation is CASRSNPGQTLSRGNTEAFF. The rearrangement joins TRBV21-1 to TRBJ1-1; TRBD1 is taken as the D call from the table, unchecked against the DNA. TRBV21-1 is flagged as a pseudogene. CDR3 length: 20 amino acids.

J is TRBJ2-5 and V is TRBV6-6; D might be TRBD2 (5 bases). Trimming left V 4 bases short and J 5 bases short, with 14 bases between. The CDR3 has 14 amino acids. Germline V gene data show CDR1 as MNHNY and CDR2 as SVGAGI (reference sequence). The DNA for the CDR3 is TGTGCCAGCAGTTTTCGGGGTAATGGGGAGACCCAGTACTTC. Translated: CASSFRGNGETQYF.

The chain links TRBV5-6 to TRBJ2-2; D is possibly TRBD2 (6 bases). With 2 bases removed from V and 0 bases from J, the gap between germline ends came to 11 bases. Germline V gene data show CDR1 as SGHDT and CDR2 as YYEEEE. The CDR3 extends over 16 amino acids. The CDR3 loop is CASSFRDSPNTGELFF. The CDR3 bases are TGTGCCAGCAGCTTCCGGGACTCTCCGAACACCGGGGAGCTGTTTTTT. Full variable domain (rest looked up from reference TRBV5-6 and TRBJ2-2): DAGVTQSPTHLIKTRGQQVTLRCSPKSGHDTVSWYQQALGQGPQFIFQYYEEEERQRGNFPDRFSGHQFPNYSSELNVNALLLGDSALYLCASSFRDSPNTGELFFGEGSRLTVL.

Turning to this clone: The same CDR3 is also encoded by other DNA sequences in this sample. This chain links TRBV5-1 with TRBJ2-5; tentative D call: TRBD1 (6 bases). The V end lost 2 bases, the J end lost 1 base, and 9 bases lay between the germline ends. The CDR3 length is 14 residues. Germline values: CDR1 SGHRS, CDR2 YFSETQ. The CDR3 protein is CASSLGTTQETQYF. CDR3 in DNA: TGCGCCAGCAGCTTAGGGACAACCCAAGAGACCCAGTACTTC.

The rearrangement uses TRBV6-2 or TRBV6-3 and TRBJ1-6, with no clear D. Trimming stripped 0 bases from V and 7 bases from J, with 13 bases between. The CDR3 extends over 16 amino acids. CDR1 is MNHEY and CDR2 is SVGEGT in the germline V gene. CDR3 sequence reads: CASSYSSTSPNSPLHF. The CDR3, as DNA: TGTGCCAGCAGTTACTCGAGCACTTCCCCAAATTCACCCCTCCACTTT.

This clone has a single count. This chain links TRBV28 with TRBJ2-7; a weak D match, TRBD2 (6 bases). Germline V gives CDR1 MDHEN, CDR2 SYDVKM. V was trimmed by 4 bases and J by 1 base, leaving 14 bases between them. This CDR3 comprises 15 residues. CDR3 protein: CASSSSGTPSYEQYF. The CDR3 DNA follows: TGTGCCAGCAGTTCTTCCGGGACTCCTTCCTACGAGCAGTACTTC.

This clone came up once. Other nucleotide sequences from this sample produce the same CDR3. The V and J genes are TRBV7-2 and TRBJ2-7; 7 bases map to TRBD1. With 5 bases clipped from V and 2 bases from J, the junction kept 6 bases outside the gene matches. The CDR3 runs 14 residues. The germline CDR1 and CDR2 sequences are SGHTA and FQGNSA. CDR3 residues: CASSPRQGAYEQYF. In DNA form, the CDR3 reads TGTGCCAGCAGCCCACGACAGGGCGCCTACGAGCAGTACTTC.

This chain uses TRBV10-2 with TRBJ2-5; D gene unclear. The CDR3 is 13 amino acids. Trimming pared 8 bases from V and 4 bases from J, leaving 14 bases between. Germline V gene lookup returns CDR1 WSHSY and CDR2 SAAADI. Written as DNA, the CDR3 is TGCGCCAGCGGGCAGGCCCCCGGAGAGACCCAGTACTTC. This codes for CASGQAPGETQYF.

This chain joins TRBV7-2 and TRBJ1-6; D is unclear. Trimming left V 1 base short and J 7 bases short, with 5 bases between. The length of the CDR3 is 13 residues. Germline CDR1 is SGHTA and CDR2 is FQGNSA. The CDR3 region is CASSLVRNSPLHF. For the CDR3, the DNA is TGTGCCAGCAGCTTAGTGCGGAATTCACCCCTCCACTTT. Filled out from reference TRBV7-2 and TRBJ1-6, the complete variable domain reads GAGVSQSPSNKVTEKGKDVELRCDPISGHTALYWYRQSLGQGLEFLIYFQGNSAPDKSGLPSDRFSAERTGGSVSTLTIQRTQQEDSAVYLCASSLVRNSPLHFGNGTRLTVT.

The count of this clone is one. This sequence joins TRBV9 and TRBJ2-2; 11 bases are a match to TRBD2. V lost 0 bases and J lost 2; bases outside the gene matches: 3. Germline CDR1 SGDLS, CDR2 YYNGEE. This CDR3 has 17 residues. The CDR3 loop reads CASSVGLAGKNTGELFF. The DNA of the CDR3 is TGTGCCAGCAGCGTAGGACTAGCGGGAAAAAACACCGGGGAGCTGTTTTTT. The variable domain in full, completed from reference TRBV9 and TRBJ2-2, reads DSGVTQTPKHLITATGQRVTLRCSPRSGDLSVYWYQQSLDQGLQFLIQYYNGEERAKGNILERFSAQQFPDLHSELNLSSLELGDSALYFCASSVGLAGKNTGELFFGEGSRLTVL.

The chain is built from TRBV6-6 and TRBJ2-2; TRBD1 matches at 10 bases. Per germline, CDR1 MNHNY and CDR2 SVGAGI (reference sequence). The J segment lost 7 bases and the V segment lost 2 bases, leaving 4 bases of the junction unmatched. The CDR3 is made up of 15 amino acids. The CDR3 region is CASSYQGQGSGELFF. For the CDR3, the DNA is TGTGCCAGCAGTTACCAGGGACAGGGGAGCGGGGAGCTGTTTTTT.

As DNA, the CDR3 is TGTGCCTGGAGACGTGGGCCGAACAATGAGCAGTTCTTC. It translates to CAWRRGPNNEQFF. The chain has TRBV30 and TRBJ2-1, with D unresolved. Germline lookup yields CDR1 GTSNPN and CDR2 SVGIG (reference sequence). This CDR3 contains 13 residues. With 3 bases removed from V and 5 bases from J, the gap between germline ends came to 11 bases. Filled out from reference TRBV30 and TRBJ2-1, the complete variable domain reads SQTIHQWPATLVQPVGSPLSLECTVEGTSNPNLYWYRQAAGRGLQLLFYSVGIGQISSEVPQNLSASRPQDRQFILSSKKLLLSDSGFYLCAWRRGPNNEQFFGPGTRLTVL.

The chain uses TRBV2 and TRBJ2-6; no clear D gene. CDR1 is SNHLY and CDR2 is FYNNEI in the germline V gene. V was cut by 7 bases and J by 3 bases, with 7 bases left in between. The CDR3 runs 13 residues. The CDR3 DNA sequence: TGTGCCAGCATGAGTTTTGGGGCCAACGTCCTGACTTTC. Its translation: CASMSFGANVLTF.

CDR3 sequence: CASSEVRGQFF. CDR3 DNA sequence: TGTGCCAGCAGTGAAGTAAGGGGGCAGTTCTTC. This rearrangement joins TRBV2 to TRBJ2-1; D might be TRBD1 (5 bases). Germline CDR1 SNHLY, CDR2 FYNNEI. The CDR3 runs 11 residues. V was shortened by 1 base and J by 12 bases, with 7 bases between the two germline ends.

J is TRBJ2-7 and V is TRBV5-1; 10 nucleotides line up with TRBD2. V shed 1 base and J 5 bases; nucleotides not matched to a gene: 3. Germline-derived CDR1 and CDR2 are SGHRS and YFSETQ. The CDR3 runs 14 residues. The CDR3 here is CASSLTSGNDEQYF. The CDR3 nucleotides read TGCGCCAGCAGCTTGACTAGCGGGAACGACGAGCAGTACTTC. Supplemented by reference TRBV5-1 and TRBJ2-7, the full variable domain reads KAGVTQTPRYLIKTRGQQVTLSCSPISGHRSVSWYQQTPGQGLQFLFEYFSETQRNKGNFPGRFSGRQFSNSRSEMNVSTLELGDSALYLCASSLTSGNDEQYFGPGTRLTVT.

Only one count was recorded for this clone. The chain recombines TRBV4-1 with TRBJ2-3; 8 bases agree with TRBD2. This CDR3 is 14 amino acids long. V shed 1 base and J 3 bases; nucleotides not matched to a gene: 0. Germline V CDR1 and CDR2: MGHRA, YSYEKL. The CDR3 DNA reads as TGCGCCAGCAGCCAAGCTAGCGGGACAGATACGCAGTATTTT. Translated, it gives CASSQASGTDTQYF.

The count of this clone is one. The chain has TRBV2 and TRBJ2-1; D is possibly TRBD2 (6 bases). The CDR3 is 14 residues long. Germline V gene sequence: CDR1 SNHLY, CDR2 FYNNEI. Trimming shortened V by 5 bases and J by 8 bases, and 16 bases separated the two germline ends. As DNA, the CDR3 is TGTGCCAGCAGTAAAGGAACGTGGGGGGATGAGCAGTTCTTC. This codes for CASSKGTWGDEQFF.

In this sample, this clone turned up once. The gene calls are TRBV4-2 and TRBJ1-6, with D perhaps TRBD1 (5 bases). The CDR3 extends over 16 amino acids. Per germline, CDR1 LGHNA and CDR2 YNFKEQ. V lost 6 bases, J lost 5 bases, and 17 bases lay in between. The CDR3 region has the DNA TGTGCCAGCAGTCGACAGTCCCCTGGGGATAATTCACCCCTCCACTTT. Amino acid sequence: CASSRQSPGDNSPLHF.

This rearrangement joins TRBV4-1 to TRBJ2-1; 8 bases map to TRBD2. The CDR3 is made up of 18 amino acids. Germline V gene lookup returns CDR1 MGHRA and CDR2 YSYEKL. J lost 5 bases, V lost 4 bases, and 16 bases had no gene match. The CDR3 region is CASSPAGRREVRHNEQFF. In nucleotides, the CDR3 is TGCGCCAGCAGCCCGGCAGGGAGGCGGGAGGTCCGGCACAATGAGCAGTTCTTC.

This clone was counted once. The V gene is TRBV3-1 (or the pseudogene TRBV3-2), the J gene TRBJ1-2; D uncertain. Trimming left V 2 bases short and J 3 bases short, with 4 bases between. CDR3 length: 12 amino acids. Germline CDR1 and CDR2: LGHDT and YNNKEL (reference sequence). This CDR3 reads CASSQSDYGYTF. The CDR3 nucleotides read TGTGCCAGCAGCCAAAGCGACTATGGCTACACCTTC.

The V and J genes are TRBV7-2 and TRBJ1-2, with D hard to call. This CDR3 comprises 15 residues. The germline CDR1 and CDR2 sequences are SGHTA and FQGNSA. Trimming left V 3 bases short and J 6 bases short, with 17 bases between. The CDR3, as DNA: TGTGCCAGCAGCTTGGGGAGGCGGACCTCGGATGGCTACACCTTC. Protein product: CASSLGRRTSDGYTF.

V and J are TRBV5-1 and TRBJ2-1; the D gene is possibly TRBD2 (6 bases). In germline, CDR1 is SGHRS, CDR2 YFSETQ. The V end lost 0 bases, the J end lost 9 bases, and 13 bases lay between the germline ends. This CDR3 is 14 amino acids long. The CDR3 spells CASSLAGGFAEQFF. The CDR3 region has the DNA TGCGCCAGCAGCTTGGCCGGGGGATTCGCTGAGCAGTTCTTC.

The CDR3 coding sequence is TGTGCCAGCTCAGGAGGGGTAAATCAGCCCCAGCATTTT. This translates into CASSGGVNQPQHF. The chain joins TRBV18 to TRBJ1-5; possibly TRBD1 for D (5 bases). Germline assignment: CDR1 KGHSH and CDR2 LQKENI. The CDR3 contains 13 residues. Trimming pared 5 bases from V and 4 bases from J, leaving 9 bases between.

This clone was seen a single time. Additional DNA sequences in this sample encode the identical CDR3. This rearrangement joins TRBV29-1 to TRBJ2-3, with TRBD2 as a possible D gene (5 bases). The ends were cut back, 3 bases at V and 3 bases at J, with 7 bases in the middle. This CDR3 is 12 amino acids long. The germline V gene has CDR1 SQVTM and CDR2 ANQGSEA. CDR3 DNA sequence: TGCAGCGTTGATGAGGGAACAGATACGCAGTATTTT. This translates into CSVDEGTDTQYF.

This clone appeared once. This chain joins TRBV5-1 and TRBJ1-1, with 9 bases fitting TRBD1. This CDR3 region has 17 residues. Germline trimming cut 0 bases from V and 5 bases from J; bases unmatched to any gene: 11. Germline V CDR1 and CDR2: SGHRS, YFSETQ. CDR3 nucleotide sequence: TGCGCCAGCAGCTTGGTGGCCACAGGGGGCGTCGGGACTGAAGCTTTCTTT. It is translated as CASSLVATGGVGTEAFF.

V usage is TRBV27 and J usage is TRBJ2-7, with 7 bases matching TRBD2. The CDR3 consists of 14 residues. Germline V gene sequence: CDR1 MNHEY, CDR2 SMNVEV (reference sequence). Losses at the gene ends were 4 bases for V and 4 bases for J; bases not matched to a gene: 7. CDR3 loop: CASSSQRDAYEQYF. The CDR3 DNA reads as TGTGCCAGCAGTTCGCAGCGGGACGCATACGAGCAGTACTTC.

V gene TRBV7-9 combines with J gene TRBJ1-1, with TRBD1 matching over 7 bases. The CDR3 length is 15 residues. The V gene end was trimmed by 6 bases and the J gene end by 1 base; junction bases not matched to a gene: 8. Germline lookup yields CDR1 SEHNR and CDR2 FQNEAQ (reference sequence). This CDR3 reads CASREQGTSNTEAFF. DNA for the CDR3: TGTGCCAGCAGGGAACAGGGGACTTCGAACACTGAAGCTTTCTTT.